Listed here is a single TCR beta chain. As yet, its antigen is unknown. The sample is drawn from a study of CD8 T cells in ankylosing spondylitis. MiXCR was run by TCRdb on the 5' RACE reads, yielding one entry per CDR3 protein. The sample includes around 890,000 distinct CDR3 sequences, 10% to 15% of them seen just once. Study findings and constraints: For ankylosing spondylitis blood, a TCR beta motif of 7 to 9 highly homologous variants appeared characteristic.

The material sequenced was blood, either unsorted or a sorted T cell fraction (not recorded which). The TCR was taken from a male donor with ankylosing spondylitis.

The CDR3 nucleotides are TGTACCCGCAGTTTAGCGCGACTCAGCGGGAGGTCTTACAATGAGCAGTTCTTC. Translation gives CTRSLARLSGRSYNEQFF. V usage is TRBV12-3 or TRBV12-4 and J usage is TRBJ2-1; 9 bases agree with TRBD2. This CDR3 has 18 residues.